Included here is one T cell receptor beta chain sequence, with context. This clonotype was counted at least ten times. Its antigen remains unidentified. No base quality information exists; no much larger clone differs at one position. The sample comes from a study of T cell repertoires in cytomegalovirus infection (dated by TCRdb to between 2019 and 2020). Background for the entire study: Donor HLA type was relevant to the analysis, because carriage of CMV infection together with the matching HLA type was indicated by public TCR beta signatures. Results and caveats for the whole study, not just this receptor: In the ex vivo response, HLA-C-restricted CMV-specific TCR beta clonotypes were dominant, and in two of eight donors the single most frequent clonotype came from this HLA-C-restricted group. In both this cohort and an independent roughly 330-donor cohort, the cumulative frequency of public TCR beta family members distinguished carriers of CMV infection plus the relevant HLA type.

V and J are truncated by 3 bases and 7 bases respectively, leaving an intervening sequence of 13 bases. CDR3 length: 14 amino acids, cysteine to phenylalanine. Only the CDR3 region is kept as DNA, spanning 42 bases read in frame from base 1. Sequencing instrument: Illumina HiSeq 1500. The public reads were run again by TCRdb, first through fastp at Q25 and then through MiXCR, and only productive beta chains were kept. Duplicate CDR3 protein sequences are folded into a single record with the most common DNA and genes. For this sample there are hundreds of thousands of distinct CDR3 sequences; approximately 11% appear just once. Roughly a tenth of the sample lies in the top ten.

Rearrangement joined TRBV12-3 or TRBV12-4 to TRBJ1-5; the D gene is possibly TRBD1, with 5 bases matching. The sequencing input was PBMCs. This TCR derives from a human donor in good health (CMV status not recorded). Some clones in this sample may be carry-over from other donors' samples. The nucleotides are TGTGCCAGCAGTTTCACGGGGGGAGGCCAGCCCCAGCATTTT. It encodes CASSFTGGGQPQHF.